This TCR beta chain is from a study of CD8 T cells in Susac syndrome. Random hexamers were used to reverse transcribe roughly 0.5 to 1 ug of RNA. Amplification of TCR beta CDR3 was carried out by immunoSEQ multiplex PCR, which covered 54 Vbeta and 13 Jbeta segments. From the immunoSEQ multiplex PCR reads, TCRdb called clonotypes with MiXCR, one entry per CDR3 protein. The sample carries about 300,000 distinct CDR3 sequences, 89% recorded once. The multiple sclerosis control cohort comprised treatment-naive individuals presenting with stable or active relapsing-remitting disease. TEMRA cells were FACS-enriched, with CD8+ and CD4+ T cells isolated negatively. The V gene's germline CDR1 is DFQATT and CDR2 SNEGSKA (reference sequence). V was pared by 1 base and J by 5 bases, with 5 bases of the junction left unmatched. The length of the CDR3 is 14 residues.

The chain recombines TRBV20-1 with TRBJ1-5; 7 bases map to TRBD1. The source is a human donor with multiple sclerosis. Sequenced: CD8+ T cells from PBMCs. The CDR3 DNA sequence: TGCAGTGCTAGAGCAGACAGGGAGCATCAGCCCCAGCATTTT. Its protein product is CSARADREHQPQHF.